Shown below are 24 T cell receptor beta chains from a single sample sequenced in a study of radiation and T cells in renal cell carcinoma. TCRdb's table, derived via immunoSEQ multiplex PCR, lists solely in-frame clones and lacks some. The data contain 85,000 to 100,000 clones, roughly 90% of them singletons. Time point denoted: baseline pretreatment blood. The treatment here: 15 Gy SBRT to primary tumor, nephrectomy 4 weeks later. Sequenced material: blood, taken from a patient whose treatment included radiotherapy and nephrectomy. The receptors derive from a man aged 45-65 years with renal cell carcinoma.

CDR3 bases: TGTGCCAGCAGCCCGAGGAGGACTAGCGATGACGTGTTCTACAATGAGCAGTTCTTC. Amino acids: CASSPRRTSDDVFYNEQFF. This sequence joins TRBV5-6 and TRBJ2-1; 9 bases map to TRBD2. Germline loops: CDR1 SGHDT, CDR2 YYEEEE. J lost 3 bases, V lost 4 bases, and 17 bases had no gene match. CDR3 length: 19 amino acids.

The V call is TRBV28, the J call TRBJ1-2, with TRBD1 matching 8 bases. The CDR3 covers 14 residues. Trimming at V came to 6 bases and at J to 6 bases, leaving 9 bases not matched to a gene. Germline-derived CDR1 and CDR2 are MDHEN and SYDVKM. This chain's CDR3 is CASSPQDRVDGYTF. The DNA for the CDR3 is TGTGCCAGCAGCCCCCAGGACAGGGTGGATGGCTACACCTTC.

A note on this clone: Different DNA sequences within this sample yield the same CDR3. V usage is TRBV18 and J usage is TRBJ1-1, with 7 positions matching TRBD1. The CDR3 totals 13 residues. The V segment lost 5 bases and the J segment 3 bases; nucleotides outside the gene matches: 3. The germline V gene encodes CDR1 KGHSH and CDR2 LQKENI. The CDR3 loop is CASSRGRDTEAFF. DNA for the CDR3: TGTGCCAGCTCAAGGGGGCGCGACACTGAAGCTTTCTTT. The whole variable domain, filled in from reference TRBV18 and TRBJ1-1, reads NAGVMQNPRHLVRRRGQEARLRCSPMKGHSHVYWYRQLPEEGLKFMVYLQKENIIDESGMPKERFSAEFPKEGPSILRIQQVVRGDSAAYFCASSRGRDTEAFFGQGTRLTVV.

The V gene is TRBV30, the J gene TRBJ2-7; 8 bases agree with TRBD2. CDR3 length: 16 amino acids. V dropped 0 bases and J dropped 3; count of bases not matched to a gene: 10. Germline lookup yields CDR1 GTSNPN and CDR2 SVGIG (reference sequence). The chain's CDR3 is CAWSVGQREFNYEQYF. Here the CDR3 DNA reads TGTGCCTGGAGTGTTGGTCAGCGGGAGTTCAACTACGAGCAGTACTTC.

This clone appeared a few times. The DNA of the CDR3 is TGTGCCATCAGAGAATCCCGGGACGGGGATCAGCCCCAGCATTTT. It is translated as CAIRESRDGDQPQHF. The V and J genes are TRBV10-3 and TRBJ1-5; D is perhaps TRBD1 (5 bases). Per germline, CDR1 ENHRY and CDR2 SYGVKD. Trimming cost V 6 bases and J 5 bases, with 17 bases left between them. CDR3 length: 15 residues.

This clone has only one observation. Written as DNA, the CDR3 is TGTGCCAGCACTCTTAACAGGGGGCGTCGACAGCCCCAGCATTTT. It specifies CASTLNRGRRQPQHF. The V call is TRBV6-4, the J call TRBJ1-5; 9 bases map to TRBD1. The CDR3 spans 15 residues. Germline V gives CDR1 MRHNA, CDR2 SNTAGT. The V gene end was trimmed by 7 bases and the J gene end by 7 bases; junction bases not matched to a gene: 11.

The chain recombines TRBV10-3 with TRBJ2-3; 8 bases map to TRBD1. Per the germline V gene, CDR1 is ENHRY and CDR2 is SYGVKD. This CDR3 region has 13 residues. With 10 bases clipped from V and 5 bases from J, the junction kept 8 bases outside the gene matches. The CDR3 region has the DNA TGTGCCAACCGGACAGGGATAAGAGATACGCAGTATTTT. The encoded protein is CANRTGIRDTQYF.

The chain is built from TRBV6-5 and TRBJ2-7, with unresolved D. The V and J ends lost 6 bases and 3 bases respectively, with 12 bases between them. The CDR3 contains 13 residues. Germline V gene lookup returns CDR1 MNHEY and CDR2 SVGAGI. CDR3 in amino acids: CASRRTLDYEQYF. The CDR3 nucleotides read TGTGCCAGCAGGCGGACGCTGGACTACGAGCAGTACTTC.

V gene TRBV5-1 combines with J gene TRBJ1-2; 8 bases align to TRBD1. This CDR3 is 16 amino acids long. Germline lookup yields CDR1 SGHRS and CDR2 YFSETQ. Trimming took 0 bases from V and 6 from J; bases not matched to a gene: 10. The CDR3 sequence is CASSLAPGQGANGYTF. The CDR3 bases are TGCGCCAGCAGCTTGGCCCCAGGACAGGGTGCGAATGGCTACACCTTC.

V usage is TRBV28 and J usage is TRBJ1-1; weak D call: TRBD1 (6 bases). V gave up 6 bases and J gave up 0 bases, with 11 bases separating them. Germline lookup yields CDR1 MDHEN and CDR2 SYDVKM. The CDR3 covers 14 residues. In DNA form, the CDR3 reads TGTGCCAGCAGCGTACAGGGACTGAACACTGAAGCTTTCTTT. It yields the protein CASSVQGLNTEAFF.

The rearrangement links TRBV5-4 to TRBJ2-3; 7 nucleotides agree with TRBD1. The CDR3 sequence is 15 residues long. Germline values: CDR1 SGHNT, CDR2 YYREEE (reference sequence). The J segment lost 4 bases and the V segment lost 2 bases, leaving 7 bases of the junction unmatched. For the CDR3, the DNA is TGTGCCAGCAGCTTTCCGGGACAGATATCAGATACGCAGTATTTT. Protein sequence: CASSFPGQISDTQYF.

The chain couples TRBV7-3 to TRBJ2-1, with D possibly TRBD2 on 6 matching bases. CDR3 length equals 15 residues. CDR1 is SGHTA, CDR2 FQGTGA, per germline. The V gene lost 5 bases and the J gene lost 8 bases, with 19 bases spanning the gap. CDR3 sequence: CASSLDISREDEQFF. The CDR3 DNA is TGTGCCAGCAGCCTGGATATTTCCAGGGAGGATGAGCAGTTCTTC.

This sequence joins TRBV5-1 and TRBJ2-2; tentatively, D is TRBD1 or TRBD2 (6 bases each). The germline V gene encodes CDR1 SGHRS and CDR2 YFSETQ. The CDR3 consists of 16 residues. The V end lost 0 bases, the J end lost 5 bases, and 14 bases lay between the germline ends. The CDR3: CASSLDPGAGTGELFF. The CDR3 DNA reads as TGCGCCAGCAGCTTGGACCCAGGGGCGGGAACCGGGGAGCTGTTTTTT.

The V and J genes are TRBV11-2 and TRBJ2-5; the D gene is possibly TRBD2 (5 bases). Trimming took 1 base from V and 4 from J, leaving 10 bases between them. Germline CDR1 is SGHAT and CDR2 is FQNNGV. This CDR3 spans 14 amino acids. CDR3 coding DNA: TGTGCCAGCAGCTTAGCGGGGTATGGAGAGACCCAGTACTTC. It specifies CASSLAGYGETQYF.

This clone was counted once. The genes are TRBV30 and TRBJ1-2; 9 nucleotides agree with TRBD1. The CDR3 is made up of 16 amino acids. J was trimmed by 4 bases and V by 2 bases; bases with no gene match: 11. CDR1 GTSNPN and CDR2 SVGIG come from the germline V gene (reference sequence). CDR3 nucleotides: TGTGCCTGGAGTACCAGCAACCCGGGACAGGGCTATGGCTACACCTTC. It encodes CAWSTSNPGQGYGYTF.

The J gene is TRBJ1-2, the V gene TRBV6-5, with 9 nucleotides matching TRBD1. V dropped 10 bases and J dropped 7; count of bases not matched to a gene: 16. Looked up from germline, CDR1 is MNHEY and CDR2 is SVGAGI. CDR3 length: 15 residues. Here the CDR3 DNA reads TGTGCCACCCACACCCAGGACAGGGGCGGAGGTGGCTACACCTTC. It yields the protein CATHTQDRGGGGYTF.

The chain employs TRBV11-3 and TRBJ2-1; 11 bases line up with TRBD2. CDR1 and CDR2 (germline): SGHNT, YENEEA. The CDR3 consists of 14 residues. V lost 5 bases, J lost 5 bases, and 2 bases stayed unmatched. For the CDR3, the DNA is TGTGCCAGCAGCCGGGGACTAGCGGACAATGAGCAGTTCTTC. Translated: CASSRGLADNEQFF.

This clone has a handful of counts. The chain combines TRBV21-1 with TRBJ2-2; TRBD2 was called by the table and not checked on the DNA. TRBV21-1 is a pseudogene locus. This CDR3 is built from 15 residues. CDR3 nucleotide sequence: TGTGCCAGCAGCAAAGGCTTATCGCGGGCCGGGGAGCTGTTTTTT. Protein product: CASSKGLSRAGELFF.

The genes are TRBV6-1 and TRBJ2-7, with TRBD1 matching over 7 bases. V was clipped by 8 bases and J by 2 bases; unmatched bases: 6. CDR1 is MNHNS, CDR2 SASEGT, per germline. The CDR3 is made up of 13 amino acids. The CDR3 loop reads CASQRQGAYEQYF. Written as DNA, the CDR3 is TGTGCCAGCCAGAGACAGGGTGCCTACGAGCAGTACTTC.

This rearrangement joins TRBV19 to TRBJ1-1; D call uncertain. Trimming cost V 5 bases and J 0 bases, with 10 bases left between them. The CDR3 length is 14 residues. CDR1 and CDR2 from the germline V gene are LNHDA and SQIVND (reference sequence). The CDR3 sequence is CASSPQKVNTEAFF. DNA of the CDR3: TGTGCCAGTAGTCCACAAAAGGTGAACACTGAAGCTTTCTTT.

The V gene is TRBV14, the J gene TRBJ2-5; 9 bases line up with TRBD1. Germline V gene sequence: CDR1 SGHDN, CDR2 FVKESK. The CDR3 has 15 residues. J lost 5 bases, V lost 3 bases, and 7 bases had no gene match. The CDR3 region is CASSQWTGEMETQYF. The CDR3 region has the DNA TGTGCCAGCAGCCAGTGGACAGGGGAGATGGAGACCCAGTACTTC.

V and J are TRBV7-9 and TRBJ2-3; D gene uncertain. V was clipped by 0 bases and J by 4 bases, with 11 bases between them. The germline CDR1 and CDR2 sequences are SEHNR and FQNEAQ (reference sequence). The CDR3 extends over 15 amino acids. This CDR3 is CASSLAEGRADTQYF. The CDR3 nucleotides read TGTGCCAGCAGCTTAGCCGAAGGTAGGGCAGATACGCAGTATTTT.

V and J are TRBV19 and TRBJ1-5; tentatively, D is TRBD1 (6 bases). Trimming removed 5 bases from V and 7 bases from J, with 12 bases in between. Germline-derived CDR1 and CDR2 are LNHDA and SQIVND (reference sequence). The CDR3 covers 13 residues. CDR3 in DNA: TGTGCCAGTAGTGCAGGGGCGGGCCAGCCCCAGCATTTT. Translated, it gives CASSAGAGQPQHF.

J is TRBJ2-7 and V is TRBV4-3, with TRBD1 as a possible D gene (6 bases). CDR1 LGHNA and CDR2 YSLEER come from the germline V gene. CDR3 size: 14 residues. The germline V and J ends were trimmed by 0 bases and 6 bases, with 12 bases remaining between them. For the CDR3, the DNA is TGCGCCAGCAGCCAAGATAACAGGGCGTCCGAGCAGTACTTC. It codes for CASSQDNRASEQYF.